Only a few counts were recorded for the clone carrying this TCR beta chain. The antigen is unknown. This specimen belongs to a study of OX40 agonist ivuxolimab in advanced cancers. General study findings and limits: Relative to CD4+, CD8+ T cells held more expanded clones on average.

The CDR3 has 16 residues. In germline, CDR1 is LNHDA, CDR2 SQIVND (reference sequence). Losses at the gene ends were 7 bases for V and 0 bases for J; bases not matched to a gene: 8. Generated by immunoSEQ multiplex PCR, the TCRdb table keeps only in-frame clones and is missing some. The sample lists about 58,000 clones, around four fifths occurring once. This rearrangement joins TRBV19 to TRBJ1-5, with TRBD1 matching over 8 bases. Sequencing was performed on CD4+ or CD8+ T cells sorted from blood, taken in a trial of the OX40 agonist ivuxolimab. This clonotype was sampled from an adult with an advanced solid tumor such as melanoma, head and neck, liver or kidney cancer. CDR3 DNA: TGTGCCAGTACCCCGGGACAGGCATATAGCAATCAGCCCCAGCATTTT. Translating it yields CASTPGQAYSNQPQHF.